The 15 T cell receptor beta chains in this list originate from one sample, sequenced in a study of blood T cells in healthy people across ages. Sample-barcoded 5' priming and a J-beta primer mix drove a second PCR of about 6 to 12 cycles. TCRdb re-called the 5' RACE reads with MiXCR, one entry per CDR3 protein. The sample contains 600,000 or so distinct CDR3 sequences, under 25% of which appear only once. The sample consisted of blood. These receptors all stem from a man between 65 and 85 years old in good health.

The chain uses TRBV4-1 and TRBJ2-4; D ambiguous. CDR1 and CDR2 (germline): MGHRA, YSYEKL. Trimming stripped 1 base from V and 7 bases from J, with 11 bases between. The CDR3 is 14 residues long. The CDR3 protein is CASSQVALVNIQYF. CDR3 DNA sequence: TGCGCCAGCAGCCAAGTTGCGTTGGTTAACATTCAGTACTTC.

This clonotype was recorded a few times. This chain links TRBV18 with TRBJ2-4; D gene ambiguous. V gave up 2 bases and J gave up 2 bases, with 7 bases separating them. The CDR3 consists of 14 residues. Germline-derived CDR1 and CDR2 are KGHSH and LQKENI. The CDR3 coding sequence is TGTGCCAGCTCACCAGGGATAACCAAAAACATTCAGTACTTC. This translates into CASSPGITKNIQYF.

V gene TRBV4-1 combines with J gene TRBJ2-7; TRBD2 agrees at 11 bases. CDR1 and CDR2 from the germline V gene are MGHRA and YSYEKL. The CDR3 extends over 15 amino acids. V lost 0 bases to trimming and J lost 5 bases; unmatched junction nucleotides: 3. The CDR3 nucleotides are TGCGCCAGCAGCCAAGATCAACTAGCGGGAGACGAGCAGTACTTC. Protein sequence: CASSQDQLAGDEQYF.

This clonotype was found once. The chain recombines TRBV9 with TRBJ2-5; D is perhaps TRBD1 (6 bases). The DNA end lines up better with TRBJ2-1; the J call may be wrong. Looked up from germline, CDR1 is SGDLS and CDR2 is YYNGEE. The length of the CDR3 is 16 residues. CDR3 amino acids: CASSVGGFAGLQGQFF. The CDR3 DNA reads as TGTGCCAGCAGCGTAGGAGGTTTTGCGGGTCTACAGGGGCAGTTCTTC.

This clonotype has more than one count but fewer than ten. This chain joins TRBV20-1 and TRBJ1-2; D uncertain. Trimming took 1 base from V and 5 from J, leaving 14 bases between them. Per germline, CDR1 DFQATT and CDR2 SNEGSKA (reference sequence). The CDR3 runs 14 residues. CDR3 protein: CSARAGSTSYGYTF. CDR3 DNA: TGCAGTGCTAGAGCGGGCAGTACGTCGTATGGCTACACCTTC.

This chain connects TRBV5-1 to TRBJ2-1; possible D gene TRBD2, 6 bases. Germline V gene sequence: CDR1 SGHRS, CDR2 YFSETQ. Trimming removed 5 bases from V and 7 bases from J, with 19 bases in between. CDR3 size: 15 residues. The CDR3 nucleotides read TGCGCCAGCAGGAATCGGGACTTAGATAAGAATGAGCAGTTCTTC. Its protein is CASRNRDLDKNEQFF.

This clonotype was seen ten or more times. This chain joins TRBV20-1 and TRBJ2-1, with D possibly called TRBD1 or TRBD2 (5 bases each). The germline gives CDR1 DFQATT, CDR2 SNEGSKA (reference sequence). The CDR3 runs to 12 residues. Trimming removed 0 bases at V and 7 bases at J, with 7 bases between. The chain's CDR3 is CSAREGTNEQFF. The CDR3 DNA follows: TGCAGTGCTAGAGAAGGGACGAATGAGCAGTTCTTC.

This clonotype was observed a handful of times. This chain uses TRBV20-1 with TRBJ2-3, with 10 bases fitting TRBD2. Per the germline V gene, CDR1 is DFQATT and CDR2 is SNEGSKA (reference sequence). The CDR3 has 13 amino acids. With 7 bases clipped from V and 2 bases from J, the junction kept 3 bases outside the gene matches. The CDR3 region is CSVSGGYTDTQYF. DNA of the CDR3: TGCAGTGTTAGCGGGGGGTACACAGATACGCAGTATTTT.

This clonotype was counted a few times. The chain joins TRBV18 to TRBJ1-1; D not certain. The length of the CDR3 is 12 residues. CDR1 and CDR2 (germline): KGHSH, LQKENI. Deletions cut 5 bases from V and 1 base from J, with 5 bases between. This chain's CDR3 is CASSTANTEAFF. The CDR3 DNA reads as TGTGCCAGCTCAACAGCGAACACTGAAGCTTTCTTT.

Only a few counts were recorded for this clonotype. This rearrangement joins TRBV29-1 to TRBJ1-1, with 7 bases aligning to TRBD1. Trimming cost V 7 bases and J 5 bases; bases outside gene matches: 13. The germline V gene encodes CDR1 SQVTM and CDR2 ANQGSEA. This CDR3 has 14 residues. The CDR3 spells CSAVTNRGGTEAFF. CDR3 nucleotide sequence: TGCAGCGCGGTAACTAACAGGGGAGGAACTGAAGCTTTCTTT.

This sequence joins TRBV4-3 and TRBJ2-3, with 11 positions matching TRBD2. CDR3 length equals 17 residues. V lost 3 bases to trimming and J lost 5 bases; unmatched junction nucleotides: 10. CDR1 is LGHNA and CDR2 is YSLEER in the germline V gene. In nucleotides, the CDR3 is TGCGCCAGCAGCCACTACCTACTAGCGGGAGTTGGAGATACGCAGTATTTT. Its translation is CASSHYLLAGVGDTQYF.

In its sample, this clonotype was seen many times. The rearrangement joins TRBV18 to TRBJ2-3; 10 positions agree with TRBD2. Germline V CDR1 and CDR2: KGHSH, LQKENI. V dropped 2 bases and J dropped 4; count of bases not matched to a gene: 0. The CDR3 has 14 residues. The CDR3: CASSPGLAADTQYF. The CDR3 nucleotides are TGTGCCAGCTCACCAGGACTAGCGGCAGATACGCAGTATTTT.

The gene calls are TRBV2 and TRBJ1-5; tentative D call: TRBD1 (5 bases). The CDR3 is 17 residues long. The V and J ends lost 2 bases and 2 bases respectively, with 16 bases between them. Germline loops: CDR1 SNHLY, CDR2 FYNNEI. The CDR3 DNA sequence: TGTGCCAGCAGTGAAACGCTGGGGCCTGGGGGCAATCAGCCCCAGCATTTT. Translation: CASSETLGPGGNQPQHF.

This clonotype has a count of ten or more. V gene TRBV27 combines with J gene TRBJ2-1, with no clear D. V shed 5 bases and J shed 7 bases, with 12 bases lying between them. Germline assignment: CDR1 MNHEY and CDR2 SMNVEV (reference sequence). There are 13 residues in the CDR3. The CDR3 nucleotides read TGTGCCAGCAGTCCCCTCAGAGTAAATGAGCAGTTCTTC. This encodes CASSPLRVNEQFF.

This clonotype was counted ten times or more. V and J are TRBV20-1 and TRBJ1-4; perhaps TRBD1 as D (5 bases). The CDR3 is 14 residues long. CDR1 and CDR2 (germline): DFQATT, SNEGSKA (reference sequence). V was trimmed by 6 bases and J by 2 bases, leaving 13 bases between them. CDR3 loop: CSAPTGTTNEKLFF. The DNA for the CDR3 is TGCAGTGCCCCTACCGGGACCACTAATGAAAAACTGTTTTTT.